Presented here are 21 T cell receptor beta chains from one specimen sequenced in a study of T cell clonotyping in hematopoietic cell transplantation. Using immunoSEQ multiplex PCR, the repertoire was profiled, and TCRdb retains in-frame clones only, with some absent. The sample has fewer than 40,000 clones, approximately 88% seen once. The sequenced sample was peripheral blood mononuclear cells. The source of these receptors is a woman between 40 and 50 years old in good health. Some clones in this sample may be carry-over from other donors' samples.

The gene calls are TRBV7-2 and TRBJ1-2; possible D gene TRBD1, 5 bases. CDR1 SGHTA and CDR2 FQGNSA come from the germline V gene. CDR3 length: 14 amino acids. V was clipped by 1 base and J by 8 bases, with 14 bases between them. The CDR3 nucleotides read TGTGCCAGCAGCTTAGGGTCTTGGGAGGGGGGCTACACCTTC. Translating it yields CASSLGSWEGGYTF.

The genes are TRBV7-2 and TRBJ2-3; 8 bases match TRBD2. With V trimmed by 5 bases and J by 5 bases, 6 bases remained unmatched. Germline loops: CDR1 SGHTA, CDR2 FQGNSA. The CDR3 length is 14 residues. CDR3: CASSPLREGDTQYF. Written as DNA, the CDR3 is TGTGCCAGCAGCCCCCTCCGGGAGGGAGATACGCAGTATTTT.

V gene TRBV6-1 combines with J gene TRBJ1-4; TRBD1 matches at 8 bases. This CDR3 is built from 15 residues. Germline V CDR1 and CDR2: MNHNS, SASEGT. Trimming at V came to 7 bases and at J to 6 bases, leaving 10 bases not matched to a gene. CDR3 in DNA: TGTGCCAGCACATCCAACAGGGGGGAGGATGAAAAACTGTTTTTT. Translation: CASTSNRGEDEKLFF.

The rearrangement uses TRBV6-6 and TRBJ2-5; no reliable D call. CDR3 length: 11 residues. The germline V and J ends were trimmed by 7 bases and 5 bases, with 8 bases remaining between them. Germline CDR1 reads MNHNY; CDR2 reads SVGAGI (reference sequence). The CDR3 coding sequence is TGTGCCAGCACCCTTGGGGAGACCCAGTACTTC. This codes for CASTLGETQYF.

The sample holds a few counts of this clone. The chain combines TRBV6-1 with TRBJ1-2; 9 nucleotides match TRBD1. V gave up 6 bases and J gave up 0 bases; unmatched junction bases: 5. Germline V gene lookup returns CDR1 MNHNS and CDR2 SASEGT. The CDR3 sequence is 15 residues long. The CDR3 reads CASSWDRATNYGYTF. CDR3 bases: TGTGCCAGCAGCTGGGACAGGGCTACTAACTATGGCTACACCTTC.

V usage is TRBV11-3 and J usage is TRBJ1-1; D is perhaps TRBD1 (5 bases). This CDR3 is built from 14 residues. V lost 7 bases and J lost 1, with 13 bases in between. Germline V gives CDR1 SGHNT, CDR2 YENEEA. The CDR3 region has the DNA TGTGCCAGCAAACCGACAGCGGAGAACACTGAAGCTTTCTTT. It is translated as CASKPTAENTEAFF.

This clone was recorded only once. The chain joins TRBV4-3 to TRBJ1-2, with 9 bases aligning to TRBD1. The trim removed 4 bases at V and 0 bases at J, leaving 3 bases unmatched. This CDR3 has 15 amino acids. CDR1 and CDR2 from the germline V gene are LGHNA and YSLEER. Written as DNA, the CDR3 is TGCGCCAGCAGCCTAGGGACAGGGCCTAACTATGGCTACACCTTC. This codes for CASSLGTGPNYGYTF.

V gene TRBV19 combines with J gene TRBJ1-2; possible D gene TRBD1, 6 bases. CDR1 and CDR2 (germline): LNHDA, SQIVND (reference sequence). V dropped 6 bases and J dropped 2 bases, with 16 bases sitting between them. The CDR3 has 15 amino acids. The CDR3 DNA sequence: TGTGCCAGTAGCCCTGATGGACAGCTAAACTATGGCTACACCTTC. Amino acid sequence: CASSPDGQLNYGYTF.

This clone was seen just once. CDR3 sequence: CASSLWTGYSGNTIYF. DNA for the CDR3: TGTGCCAGCAGTTTATGGACAGGGTACTCTGGAAACACCATATATTTT. The V gene is TRBV28, the J gene TRBJ1-3; the match to TRBD1 covers 7 bases. This CDR3 comprises 16 residues. Per germline, CDR1 MDHEN and CDR2 SYDVKM. J gave up 0 bases and V 0 bases, and 2 bases lay outside the gene matches.

V is TRBV5-1 and J is TRBJ2-7; D possibly corresponds to TRBD2 (6 bases). The CDR3 consists of 14 residues. V was shortened by 4 bases and J by 1 base, with 12 bases between the two germline ends. From germline, CDR1 is SGHRS and CDR2 YFSETQ. The CDR3 protein is CASSAEGNSYEQYF. Here the CDR3 DNA reads TGCGCCAGCAGCGCGGAGGGGAATTCCTACGAGCAGTACTTC.

V and J are TRBV7-2 and TRBJ1-1; TRBD1 matches at 8 bases. Germline V gene lookup returns CDR1 SGHTA and CDR2 FQGNSA. The V gene end was trimmed by 3 bases and the J gene end by 3 bases; junction bases not matched to a gene: 9. CDR3 length: 16 residues. CDR3 region: CASSFGTGISDTEAFF. The CDR3 bases are TGTGCCAGCAGCTTCGGGACAGGAATCTCGGACACTGAAGCTTTCTTT.

The chain is built from TRBV6-5 and TRBJ2-6; 9 bases align to TRBD2. This CDR3 comprises 15 residues. The V segment lost 7 bases and the J segment 2 bases; nucleotides outside the gene matches: 3. CDR1 is MNHEY and CDR2 is SVGAGI in the germline V gene. CDR3 residues: CASTASGTGANVLTF. For the CDR3, the DNA is TGTGCCAGCACGGCTAGCGGGACTGGGGCCAACGTCCTGACTTTC.

V usage is TRBV2 and J usage is TRBJ2-1; D tentatively fits TRBD1 or TRBD2 (5 bases each). The CDR3 is 11 residues long. V was pared by 8 bases and J by 10 bases, with 12 bases between. Germline V gene data show CDR1 as SNHLY and CDR2 as FYNNEI. The DNA of the CDR3 is TGTGCCAGCTCTAGAGAGGGGGAGCAGTTCTTC. Translated: CASSREGEQFF.

The chain has TRBV28 and TRBJ2-3; TRBD2 matches 13 bases. The CDR3 consists of 15 residues. Germline CDR1 reads MDHEN; CDR2 reads SYDVKM. The V gene end was trimmed by 6 bases and the J gene end by 5 bases; junction bases not matched to a gene: 5. The CDR3 sequence: CASRRTSGRGDTQYF. CDR3 nucleotides: TGTGCCAGCAGGCGGACTAGCGGGAGAGGAGATACGCAGTATTTT.

The CDR3 region is CASSKPGLAREQYF. CDR3 bases: TGTGCCAGCAGTAAACCGGGACTAGCTCGCGAGCAGTACTTC. The chain employs TRBV27 and TRBJ2-7, with TRBD2 identical over 9 bases. V dropped 5 bases and J dropped 6; count of bases not matched to a gene: 8. The CDR3 has 14 residues. The germline CDR1 and CDR2 sequences are MNHEY and SMNVEV (reference sequence).

Regarding this clone: Mismatch with germline at one junction end may stem from a read error. J is TRBJ1-2 and V is TRBV27; D is ambiguous. Germline V CDR1 and CDR2: MNHEY, SMNVEV (reference sequence). The CDR3 runs to 15 residues. The CDR3, as DNA: TGTGCCAGCAGTCCCACAAGCAGCCCGAACTCTGGCTACACCTTC. Translating it yields CASSPTSSPNSGYTF.

The genes are TRBV5-1 and TRBJ2-7; 7 nucleotides agree with TRBD1. V gave up 0 bases and J gave up 6 bases; unmatched junction bases: 9. CDR1 and CDR2 from the germline V gene are SGHRS and YFSETQ. This CDR3 has 15 amino acids. The CDR3 here is CASSLEPGQSSEQYF. DNA for the CDR3: TGCGCCAGCAGCTTGGAACCGGGACAGTCATCCGAGCAGTACTTC.

In this sample, this clone turned up a few times. The V gene is TRBV10-1, the J gene TRBJ2-7; 10 bases are a match to TRBD2. There are 20 residues in the CDR3. Trimming removed 8 bases from V and 1 base from J; junction bases left unmatched: 23. CDR1 is WNHNN, CDR2 SYGVQD, per germline (reference sequence). The CDR3 DNA follows: TGCGCCAGCGGGGTACGTAGCACTAGCGGGACCACAAGGGGGTCCTACGAGCAGTACTTC. It is translated as CASGVRSTSGTTRGSYEQYF.

J is TRBJ1-1 and V is TRBV25-1, with 8 bases aligning to TRBD1. The CDR3 runs to 16 residues. J was trimmed by 0 bases and V by 4 bases; bases with no gene match: 7. Per germline, CDR1 MGHDK and CDR2 SYGVNS. The CDR3 reads CASSVYTGGLNTEAFF. The CDR3 DNA reads as TGTGCCAGCAGTGTATACACAGGGGGTCTGAACACTGAAGCTTTCTTT.

This chain joins TRBV5-1 and TRBJ2-7; 10 bases are shared with TRBD1. Germline trimming cut 0 bases from V and 4 bases from J; bases unmatched to any gene: 4. Germline values: CDR1 SGHRS, CDR2 YFSETQ. This CDR3 has 15 residues. CDR3 loop: CASSLVGQGLYEQYF. As DNA, the CDR3 is TGCGCCAGCAGCTTGGTGGGACAGGGGTTGTACGAGCAGTACTTC.

J is TRBJ1-1 and V is TRBV27, with a tentative D call TRBD1 (5 bases). CDR1 and CDR2 (germline): MNHEY, SMNVEV (reference sequence). Trimming pared 0 bases from V and 10 bases from J, leaving 9 bases between. The CDR3 contains 12 residues. For the CDR3, the DNA is TGTGCCAGCAGTTTATCCGGGGGGATAGCTTTCTTT. Translation gives CASSLSGGIAFF.